The 17 T cell receptor beta chains below were found in one sample sequenced in a study of chemoradiotherapy in HPV16-positive cancers. The repertoire was sequenced with immunoSEQ multiplex PCR; TCRdb's copy has only in-frame clones and lacks some. The table lists more than 10,000 clones, less than 90% of them singletons. Material: blood, obtained from a patient who underwent chemoradiotherapy. The receptors come from a human donor with HPV-associated anogenital cancer.

The chain is built from TRBV11-2 and TRBJ1-6; D is undetermined. From germline, CDR1 is SGHAT and CDR2 FQNNGV. The ends were cut back, 5 bases at V and 0 bases at J, with 14 bases in the middle. The CDR3 is made up of 17 amino acids. For the CDR3, the DNA is TGTGCCAGCAGCCCCCGGGGAGGTAGCTCCTATAATTCACCCCTCCACTTT. Translation: CASSPRGGSSYNSPLHF.

This chain joins TRBV5-8 and TRBJ1-4, with 9 nucleotides matching TRBD1. This CDR3 spans 15 amino acids. The germline gives CDR1 SGHTS, CDR2 YDEGEE. The trim removed 0 bases at V and 5 bases at J, leaving 2 bases unmatched. The CDR3 sequence is CASSLAGQGNEKLFF. In DNA form, the CDR3 reads TGTGCCAGCAGCTTGGCTGGACAGGGGAATGAAAAACTGTTTTTT.

J is TRBJ2-4 and V is TRBV5-5; 7 bases agree with TRBD1. The junction had 13 bases not matched to a gene; V was cut back by 4 bases and J by 0 bases. Germline CDR1 and CDR2: SGHKS and YYEKEE (reference sequence). The CDR3 is 18 residues long. In DNA form, the CDR3 reads TGTGCCAGCAGCCCCTTCAACCGGGACAGAGTAGCCAAAAACATTCAGTACTTC. Its translation: CASSPFNRDRVAKNIQYF.

The chain combines TRBV6-1 with TRBJ1-1, with D uncertain. In germline, CDR1 is MNHNS, CDR2 SASEGT. The CDR3 loop spans 13 amino acids. V lost 6 bases, J lost 5 bases, and 13 bases lay in between. The CDR3 DNA reads as TGTGCCAGCAGAAGAGCAGAGGTGACTGAAGCTTTCTTT. Its protein product is CASRRAEVTEAFF.

This sequence joins TRBV5-1 and TRBJ2-1; TRBD2 aligns across 13 bases. This CDR3 region has 15 residues. Per germline, CDR1 SGHRS and CDR2 YFSETQ. The V segment lost 3 bases and the J segment 10 bases; nucleotides outside the gene matches: 7. The CDR3: CASSSRTSGGGEQFF. The DNA for the CDR3 is TGCGCCAGCAGCTCACGGACTAGCGGGGGTGGGGAGCAGTTCTTC.

This clone was seen a single time. The genes are TRBV11-3 and TRBJ2-1; 11 bases align to TRBD2. Unmatched junction bases numbered 8, after V lost 0 bases and J lost 7 bases. CDR3 size: 17 residues. Germline assignment: CDR1 SGHNT and CDR2 YENEEA. In nucleotides, the CDR3 is TGTGCCAGCAGCTTAGATCTTAGCGGGGGGGCGGGAAATGAGCAGTTCTTC. Its translation: CASSLDLSGGAGNEQFF.

The rearrangement uses TRBV6-5 and TRBJ1-2; 9 bases are shared with TRBD1. V gave up 2 bases and J gave up 7 bases; unmatched junction bases: 5. The CDR3 length is 14 residues. Looked up from germline, CDR1 is MNHEY and CDR2 is SVGAGI. This CDR3 reads CASSYDRGVSGYTF. The CDR3 region has the DNA TGTGCCAGCAGTTACGACAGGGGGGTGAGTGGCTACACCTTC.

This clone has more than one count but fewer than ten. The V call is TRBV11-2, the J call TRBJ1-1, with D possibly TRBD1 on 6 matching bases. Germline loops: CDR1 SGHAT, CDR2 FQNNGV. V gave up 1 base and J gave up 8 bases, with 11 bases separating them. The CDR3 covers 13 residues. Here the CDR3 DNA reads TGTGCCAGCAGCTTAGCGATAGACAGGGAAGCTTTCTTT. Translating gives CASSLAIDREAFF.

The chain recombines TRBV7-2 with TRBJ2-3; 7 positions agree with TRBD2. From germline, CDR1 is SGHTA and CDR2 FQGNSA. The V gene end was trimmed by 4 bases and the J gene end by 2 bases; junction bases not matched to a gene: 3. CDR3 length equals 14 residues. The chain's CDR3 is CASSSLAPTDTQYF. For the CDR3, the DNA is TGTGCCAGCAGCTCACTAGCGCCCACAGATACGCAGTATTTT.

This clone appeared a single time. The V gene is TRBV19, the J gene TRBJ1-1; no reliable D call. Trimming took 6 bases from V and 6 from J, leaving 17 bases between them. This CDR3 has 14 amino acids. Germline V gene data show CDR1 as LNHDA and CDR2 as SQIVND (reference sequence). The CDR3 region is CASRYRLLEPEAFF. DNA of the CDR3: TGTGCCAGTAGGTACAGACTTTTAGAACCTGAAGCTTTCTTT. Complete variable domain (other parts from reference TRBV19 and TRBJ1-1): DGGITQSPKYLFRKEGQNVTLSCEQNLNHDAMYWYRQDPGQGLRLIYYSQIVNDFQKGDIAEGYSVSREKKESFPLTVTSAQKNPTAFYLCASRYRLLEPEAFFGQGTRLTVV.

There are a few counts of this clone. A read error may produce the germline difference seen at one junction end. The CDR3 nucleotides are TGCGCCAGCAGCCAACCCCCCGCGAGGGAATACGACTTC. Protein sequence: CASSQPPAREYDF. The rearrangement links TRBV4-1 to TRBJ2-7; weak D call: TRBD2 (5 bases). The germline CDR1 and CDR2 sequences are MGHRA and YSYEKL. The length of the CDR3 is 13 residues.

The chain has TRBV9 and TRBJ1-5; D remains unclear. V dropped 3 bases and J dropped 6 bases, with 22 bases sitting between them. The CDR3 has 17 residues. Germline V CDR1 and CDR2: SGDLS, YYNGEE. The CDR3 region has the DNA TGTGCCAGCAGCGCGAGAGGGCTGCCTCAAGAGGGTCAGCCCCAGCATTTT. This sequence encodes CASSARGLPQEGQPQHF.

This sequence joins TRBV18 and TRBJ1-1; D gene ambiguous. The V gene's germline CDR1 is KGHSH and CDR2 LQKENI. The V and J ends lost 0 bases and 10 bases respectively, with 15 bases between them. The CDR3 covers 14 residues. The CDR3 region is CASSPPGPFRGAFF. The CDR3 coding sequence is TGTGCCAGCTCACCACCAGGACCCTTTCGAGGAGCTTTCTTT.

The chain joins TRBV5-1 to TRBJ2-7, with D possibly called TRBD1 or TRBD2 (7 bases each). V was clipped by 3 bases and J by 6 bases, with 19 bases between them. There are 15 residues in the CDR3. Germline V gives CDR1 SGHRS, CDR2 YFSETQ. The CDR3 DNA reads as TGCGCCAGCAGCTGGATGGGACTACCAGGGGGCGAGCAGTACTTC. It specifies CASSWMGLPGGEQYF.

This clone occurred a few times. The chain has TRBV7-9 and TRBJ2-7, with 7 bases aligning to TRBD1. Unmatched junction bases numbered 3, after V lost 5 bases and J lost 5 bases. Germline V gene data show CDR1 as SEHNR and CDR2 as FQNEAQ (reference sequence). The CDR3 loop spans 12 amino acids. The CDR3 sequence: CASSRDRDEQYF. CDR3 nucleotides: TGTGCCAGCAGCAGAGACAGGGACGAGCAGTACTTC.

The chain is built from TRBV5-1 and TRBJ2-1; 7 positions agree with TRBD2. The V gene end was trimmed by 0 bases and the J gene end by 3 bases; junction bases not matched to a gene: 6. Germline V gene sequence: CDR1 SGHRS, CDR2 YFSETQ. There are 16 residues in the CDR3. The CDR3 region is CASSLAPSGVYNEQFF. DNA of the CDR3: TGCGCCAGCAGCTTGGCCCCCAGCGGGGTCTACAATGAGCAGTTCTTC.

CDR3 DNA sequence: TGTGCCAGCAGCTTAACGGACAGGTTAAACAATGAGCAGTTCTTC. Its translation: CASSLTDRLNNEQFF. The V and J genes are TRBV5-6 and TRBJ2-1; 7 bases fit TRBD1. The CDR3 is made up of 15 amino acids. The germline CDR1 and CDR2 sequences are SGHDT and YYEEEE. The V segment lost 2 bases and the J segment 5 bases; nucleotides outside the gene matches: 7.